Reported below is one T cell receptor (beta chain). The antigen it recognizes is unknown. No much larger clone exists at a distance of one base, and base qualities are not known. The data derive from a study of cytotoxic CD8 clonotypes in ibrutinib-treated CLL (dated by TCRdb to the early 2020s). Regarding the study in general: The cohort was composed of under 12 relapsed/refractory and roughly 15 treatment-naive patients; IGHV unmutated status was identified in some 17 patients. An average of 255,043 productive templates and 94,082 productive rearrangements was obtained per sample. Of the approximately 87 participants in the trial, approximately 26 had longitudinal samples available. Every sample from remission and from progressive disease was obtained while the patients were still on ibrutinib. Partial responses were observed in about 25 patients and complete responses in 2; after a median follow-up of around 68 months, remission was maintained in roughly 15 patients and progression was observed in around twelve. Samples at response were collected after a median of about 11 months of treatment, with a range of about 6 to 40 months. Cryopreserved peripheral blood mononuclear cells were obtained prior to treatment, at the time of response, and at either disease progression or sustained remission.

Each clonotype received, on average, about 10x coverage in deep resolution sequencing performed on a MiSeq, where the target depth lay between 1 in 1 million and 1 in 200,000 T cells. TCR beta libraries were generated with the immunoSEQ hsTCRB Kit. The original methods were these. Data were analyzed with ImmunoSEQ Data Assistant and ImmunoSEQ Analyzer, with V, D and J genes assigned per IMGT definitions. Clonality, which ranges from 0 to 1, was calculated as one minus the normalized Shannon entropy of productive rearrangement frequencies. Public clonotype analysis was restricted to overrepresented clonotypes comprising at least 0.05% of each patient's repertoire. Some 12 age-matched healthy donor repertoires from immuneACCESS served as clonality controls. Not all clones reach the TCRdb copy of this immuneACCESS table, which keeps in-frame sequences only. Checked studies attribute under half of the gap to unresolved V genes and leave the rest unexplained. The DNA was the basis for D and trimming; V, J and clone size are from that table. In this sample the table shows about 29,000 clones, approximately 80% of which occur a single time. The ten largest account for less than 55% of the sample.

Findings and caveats that apply to the study as a whole: Baseline clonality exceeded that of age-matched healthy donors and correlated strongly with circulating CD8+ T-cell counts. Sustained-remission and progressing patients did not have matched sampling times, and lymph node repertoires were not examined. An increase in clonality was observed at ibrutinib response, with clonality remaining stable during sustained remission and falling back toward baseline at progression. Public clonotypes were rare and either shrank or stayed stable during treatment, and the rise in clonality at ibrutinib response reflected expansion of private clonotypes.

For TCR beta library preparation, approximately 1.9 micrograms of genomic DNA was extracted from cryopreserved PBMCs. Longitudinal blood samples from CLL patients receiving ibrutinib monotherapy were subjected to high-throughput TCR beta sequencing. The patients took part in an open-label, single-center phase 2 trial of ibrutinib monotherapy. The V end loses 0 bases and the J end loses 3 bases, and a stretch of 8 bases separates them. Taken from cysteine to phenylalanine, the CDR3 has 14 residues. Of the read, only the CDR3 DNA is kept; its 42 bases are in frame from base 1. The germline V gene supplies CDR1 LGHNA and CDR2 YSLEER.

This chain is built from TRBV4-3 and TRBJ1-1, with a tentative D gene TRBD1 over 5 matching bases. The source of this sequence is a human donor with chronic lymphocytic leukemia. The sample consisted of PBMCs, taken after 36 months of ibrutinib treatment. The nucleotides read TGCGCCAGCAGCCAAGATCGAGGGGACACTGAAGCTTTCTTT. Its protein is CASSQDRGDTEAFF.